This T cell receptor beta chain came from a study of shared clonotypes between healthy human individuals (dated by TCRdb to 2020 to 2022). In terms of the full investigation: A couple of women and a few men aged 18 to 49 years were included in the cohort. Per donor, three plates each were used for CD4 naive and CD4 memory, two for CD8 naive, and one for CD8 memory. To estimate repertoire size and how much clonotype sharing occurs between individuals, the study deeply sequenced the blood TCR repertoires of roughly 5 healthy adults. To increase sequencing depth and limit assay-specific biases, TCR repertoire library preparation and sequencing were carried out by different laboratories using diverse techniques. Leukapheresis yielded between about 0.85 and 10 billion PBMCs per donor.

With respect to this clone: This receptor's antigen is unknown. Qualities for individual bases were not recorded, and no much larger clone is one base off.

Using the deep immunoSEQ assay, TCR CDR3 regions were amplified from genomic DNA by multiplex PCR. Genomic DNA extracted from each cell subset was distributed evenly over all wells of several immunoSEQ 96-well plates, and each plate served as one replicate. For sorted subsets, about 200 ng genomic DNA, equal to tens of thousands of T cell genomes, was loaded into each replicate PCR. The purified libraries were quantified using a Qubit 3.0 fluorometer, sized with a Bioanalyzer 2100, and then quantified again using the KAPA Library Quantification kit. Each immunoSEQ 96-well plate was sequenced on its own single-read 150-cycle Illumina NextSeq 550 flow cell. In the original analysis: The immunoSEQ output contained only junctional sequences without quality scores, so filtering could not match that applied to full-length reads. To assign V/J genes and CDR3, sequences were annotated against IMGT germline references using PyIR, a Python wrapper for IgBLAST v1.9. Reads with weak V/J assignments (E-value above 1e-6), missing CDR3, stop codons, out-of-frame junctions, or ambiguous translated residues were removed. V3J clonotypes were defined as sequences sharing an identical inferred V gene, J gene, and CDR3 amino acid sequence. The percentage overlap between two repertoires was calculated by dividing the number of shared unique clonotypes by the size of the smaller repertoire. Three approaches were used to assess repertoire richness: RTK rarefaction, the Chao1 estimator, and Recon v2.1 estimates of unobserved clonotypes. Generation probabilities were computed with OLGA for all TCRbeta clonotypes obtained by the gDNA method from several donors. This is the immuneACCESS table as TCRdb keeps it, with only in-frame sequences that have V and J called. A part of the clones is gone; compared with another copy, unresolved V genes explain less than half, and the rest is unexplained. V and J calls and clone size are copied from that table; D and trimming were computed from the DNA. Here the sample has approximately 120,000 clones; 68% occur a single time. The top ten hold over 20% of the sample.

Overall study outcomes, separate from this receptor: Even with the large sequencing depth, rarefaction of the sorted-subset datasets indicated that sequencing was incomplete. Across a handful of donors, roughly 5.4% of naive CD4, roughly 3.5% of naive CD8, about 2% of memory CD4, and under 0.45% of memory CD8 clonotypes were shared. Based on pairwise subsampling, the degree of clonotype sharing among donors was expected to be affected by sequencing depth. Sampling was limited to blood, and TCR repertoires in tissue likely differ from TCR repertoires in blood. Naive subsets generally had larger estimated clonotype richness than memory subsets. Compared with non-shared clonotypes, the clonotypes found in all four sorted-subset donors had higher generation probabilities. Because the study included only a small number of donors, the genetic and exposure-history diversity represented was limited.

The V end loses 4 bases and the J end loses 5 bases, and a stretch of 18 bases separates them. The germline V gene encodes CDR1 SGDLS and CDR2 YYNGEE. The CDR3 contains 15 residues, cysteine and phenylalanine counted. Only CDR3 DNA remains: 45 bases, in frame from the first base. Healthy HIV-negative adults with no recently reported acute infections or vaccinations were included as donors. Every donor was a Caucasian adult residing in Nashville, Tennessee, USA. CD8 memory samples were composed of magnetically selected CD45RO+ cells combined with CCR7-negative CD45RA+ effector memory (TemRA) cells. Blood was obtained by leukapheresis, after which PBMCs were separated by Ficoll-Histopaque density gradient centrifugation and cryopreserved in liquid nitrogen vapor phase. Analytical flow cytometry was used to check the purity and quantity of every magnetically sorted T cell population. Genomic DNA was isolated from each sorted fraction and quantified by UV absorbance on a Nanodrop 2000c.

Sequenced: memory CD8+ T cells sorted from blood. Reading the label with the study, this specimen's cell subset or site is: CD45RO+ cells pooled with CCR7-negative TemRA cells. This receptor chain uses TRBV9 and TRBJ2-5, with TRBD2 as a weak D call on 7 bases. This clonotype originated in a woman aged 30 to 39 in good health. The DNA sequence follows: TGTGCCAGCAGCCCCTCAGGCGGGGGCTACGAGACCCAGTACTTC. It translates as CASSPSGGGYETQYF.